A single TCR beta chain is shown here with its context. This sample stems from a study of blood T cell repertoires in COVID-19. The overall study: COVID-19 samples from acute and convalescent phases originated in the United States, Italy and Spain. The cDNA or gDNA used as material had been derived from T cells, B-cell-depleted T cells, or PBMCs.

Authors' processing steps: Nucleated cell number was recorded as an estimate derived from reference gene primer amplification. TCRdb keeps only in-frame clones here, not all; method: immunoSEQ multiplex PCR. Clonal size and the V and J genes are those of that table, whereas D and trimming came from the DNA. Here the sample spans around 230,000 clones, 75% to 90% being singletons. The V gene lost 0 bases and the J gene lost 0 bases, with 10 bases spanning the gap. The CDR3 totals 16 residues. Germline V CDR1 and CDR2: SGHTA, FQGNSA. This receptor was identified in a man aged 25-45 years who had recovered from COVID-19. Material for sequencing was peripheral blood. The chain joins TRBV7-2 to TRBJ2-3; possibly TRBD2 for D (6 bases). The CDR3 protein is CASSLAASGSTDTQYF. In nucleotides, the CDR3 is TGTGCCAGCAGCTTAGCGGCCAGCGGGAGCACAGATACGCAGTATTTT.